A single sample gave rise to the 30 T cell receptor beta chains below, sequenced in a study of human T cells and chemical hapten exposure. TCRdb fed the RACE reads into MiXCR, producing one record per CDR3 protein. The sample carries approximately 120,000 distinct CDR3 sequences, about a tenth recorded once. Time point specified: patch test 2, 6 weeks after DPC sensitization. Stated treatment: therapeutic diphenylcyclopropenone sensitization with weekly scalp DPC. Sequenced here: whole blood, sampled in connection with sensitization to the hapten diphenylcyclopropenone (DPC). These receptors originate from a woman between 40 and 55 years old with alopecia areata. Some clones in this sample may be carry-over from other donors' samples.

This clonotype has only a few counts. This sequence joins TRBV11-2 and TRBJ1-4, with D perhaps TRBD1 (6 bases). The V and J ends lost 3 bases and 7 bases respectively, with 9 bases between them. CDR1 and CDR2 (germline): SGHAT, FQNNGV. The length of the CDR3 is 13 residues. CDR3 protein: CASSLTGPEKLFF. The CDR3, as DNA: TGTGCCAGCAGCTTGACAGGTCCTGAAAAACTGTTTTTT. The full variable domain, rest sourced from reference TRBV11-2 and TRBJ1-4, is EAGVAQSPRYKIIEKRQSVAFWCNPISGHATLYWYQQILGQGPKLLIQFQNNGVVDDSQLPKDRFSAERLKGVDSTLKIQPAKLEDSAVYLCASSLTGPEKLFFGSGTQLSVL.

The chain carries TRBV20-1 and TRBJ2-1, with TRBD1 matching over 9 bases. J was trimmed by 3 bases and V by 3 bases; bases with no gene match: 3. The CDR3 is 14 residues long. Germline V gene data show CDR1 as DFQATT and CDR2 as SNEGSKA (reference sequence). The CDR3 DNA reads as TGCAGTGCTAGGGGGACAGGGAACTACAATGAGCAGTTCTTC. As protein: CSARGTGNYNEQFF.

This clonotype was counted a few times. CDR3 residues: CASSLAAGTWHEQYF. CDR3 DNA sequence: TGTGCCAGCAGCTTGGCCGCGGGGACTTGGCACGAGCAGTACTTC. The chain links TRBV5-4 to TRBJ2-7; a weak D match, TRBD2 (6 bases). Trimming removed 0 bases at V and 5 bases at J, with 15 bases between. This CDR3 is built from 15 residues. Per germline, CDR1 SGHNT and CDR2 YYREEE (reference sequence).

This clonotype was seen more than once but under ten times. In nucleotides, the CDR3 is TGCGCCAGCAGCTTGGGGACAGGGGGTCAGGAGCAGTACTTC. Translated, it gives CASSLGTGGQEQYF. The rearrangement uses TRBV5-1 and TRBJ2-7; 10 bases agree with TRBD1. After removal of 0 bases from V and 7 bases from J, the junction contained 4 bases not matched to a gene. The CDR3 has 14 amino acids. The germline gives CDR1 SGHRS, CDR2 YFSETQ.

This clonotype was seen more than once but under ten times. As DNA, the CDR3 is TGTGCCAGCAGTTACCTCGGGACAGGGGGCACAGATACGCAGTATTTT. This sequence encodes CASSYLGTGGTDTQYF. The gene calls are TRBV6-2 or TRBV6-3 and TRBJ2-3; 10 bases align to TRBD1. The CDR3 totals 16 residues. V lost 2 bases and J lost 1; bases outside the gene matches: 3. Per the germline V gene, CDR1 is MNHEY and CDR2 is SVGEGT.

This clonotype was counted a few times. The CDR3 region has the DNA TGTGCCAGCAGTTCCTCGGGGTCTGACGACGAGCAGTACTTC. It yields the protein CASSSSGSDDEQYF. The chain carries TRBV12-3 or TRBV12-4 and TRBJ2-7, with D possibly matching TRBD2 (5 bases). Trimming shortened V by 4 bases and J by 5 bases, and 15 bases separated the two germline ends. CDR3 size: 14 residues.

The chain uses TRBV4-3 and TRBJ2-6, with 9 positions matching TRBD2. J was trimmed by 2 bases and V by 1 base; bases with no gene match: 3. The germline gives CDR1 LGHNA, CDR2 YSLEER. This CDR3 comprises 17 residues. The CDR3 loop is CASSQVPSGTGANVLTF. The CDR3 coding sequence is TGCGCCAGCAGCCAAGTCCCTAGCGGGACTGGGGCCAACGTCCTGACTTTC.

This clonotype was observed at least ten times. V usage is TRBV23-1 and J usage is TRBJ2-5; 7 bases line up with TRBD2. TRBV23-1 is given ORF status, its function remaining uncertain. Germline trimming cut 4 bases from V and 2 bases from J; bases unmatched to any gene: 10. The CDR3 covers 16 residues. Here the CDR3 reads CASSPPRPRGQETQYF. The CDR3 DNA sequence: TGCGCCAGCAGTCCCCCACGACCGCGGGGGCAAGAGACCCAGTACTTC.

The chain has TRBV6-1 and TRBJ1-1; D remains ambiguous. The CDR3 loop spans 16 amino acids. Looked up from germline, CDR1 is MNHNS and CDR2 is SASEGT. V lost 1 base and J lost 4, with 16 bases in between. The CDR3 spells CASSEGERVIATEAFF. The DNA of the CDR3 is TGTGCCAGCAGTGAAGGAGAACGGGTAATTGCCACTGAAGCTTTCTTT.

The chain has TRBV28 and TRBJ2-7; D uncertain. From germline, CDR1 is MDHEN and CDR2 SYDVKM. The CDR3 has 14 residues. V was cut by 6 bases and J by 3 bases, with 15 bases left in between. The CDR3 DNA reads TGTGCCAGCAGCTTCTCCGGGCCCAACTACGAGCAGTACTTC. Translation gives CASSFSGPNYEQYF.

This clonotype has a count of ten or more. The rearrangement joins TRBV20-1 to TRBJ2-5; 8 bases are a match to TRBD2. The CDR3 runs 14 residues. The germline CDR1 and CDR2 sequences are DFQATT and SNEGSKA (reference sequence). Trimming at V came to 6 bases and at J to 1 base, leaving 7 bases not matched to a gene. CDR3 sequence reads: CSAMRTSFQETQYF. For the CDR3, the DNA is TGCAGTGCCATGCGGACTAGCTTCCAAGAGACCCAGTACTTC.

This clonotype was seen many times. This chain connects TRBV9 to TRBJ2-1; 10 bases line up with TRBD2. Losses at the gene ends were 4 bases for V and 10 bases for J; bases not matched to a gene: 14. The CDR3 spans 16 residues. The germline gives CDR1 SGDLS, CDR2 YYNGEE. This CDR3 reads CASSPGGSGGAREQFF. The DNA for the CDR3 is TGTGCCAGCAGCCCCGGCGGGAGCGGGGGGGCCCGAGAGCAGTTCTTC.

The table lists this clonotype with a few counts. J is TRBJ1-5 and V is TRBV6-2 or TRBV6-3, with D possibly matching TRBD1 (6 bases). The V end was cut by 0 bases, the J end by 7 bases, with 19 bases between. The CDR3 length is 17 residues. The germline gives CDR1 MNHEY, CDR2 SVGEGT. This chain's CDR3 is CASSYSTSLLGGQPQHF. The DNA for the CDR3 is TGTGCCAGCAGTTACTCGACCAGTCTATTGGGGGGCCAGCCCCAGCATTTT.

This clonotype has a handful of counts. The chain has TRBV29-1 and TRBJ2-6; tentatively, D is TRBD1 (5 bases). Germline V lookup: CDR1 SQVTM, CDR2 ANQGSEA. The CDR3 has 16 amino acids. Trimming pared 0 bases from V and 8 bases from J, leaving 17 bases between. The CDR3 loop reads CSVEDRRGSWTNVLTF. DNA for the CDR3: TGCAGCGTTGAAGATCGAAGGGGCTCTTGGACCAACGTCCTGACTTTC. The full variable domain, completed using reference TRBV29-1 and TRBJ2-6, is SAVISQKPSRDICQRGTSLTIQCQVDSQVTMMFWYRQQPGQSLTLIATANQGSEATYESGFVIDKFPISRPNLTFSTLTVSNMSPEDSSIYLCSVEDRRGSWTNVLTFGAGSRLTVL.

This clonotype turned up a few times. The chain couples TRBV9 to TRBJ1-1; TRBD1 aligns across 12 bases. With 6 bases clipped from V and 3 bases from J, the junction kept 3 bases outside the gene matches. The germline CDR1 and CDR2 sequences are SGDLS and YYNGEE. CDR3 size: 14 residues. In DNA, the CDR3 is TGTGCCAGCACGGGACAGGGGGCGGACACTGAAGCTTTCTTT. Translated: CASTGQGADTEAFF. Full variable domain (rest looked up from reference TRBV9 and TRBJ1-1): DSGVTQTPKHLITATGQRVTLRCSPRSGDLSVYWYQQSLDQGLQFLIQYYNGEERAKGNILERFSAQQFPDLHSELNLSSLELGDSALYFCASTGQGADTEAFFGQGTRLTVV.

The rearrangement uses TRBV5-5 and TRBJ1-5; D is unresolved. CDR3 length equals 13 residues. V was clipped by 4 bases and J by 7 bases, with 12 bases between them. Germline CDR1 SGHKS, CDR2 YYEKEE (reference sequence). The CDR3 sequence is CASSHSTSQPQHF. CDR3 DNA sequence: TGTGCCAGCAGCCACTCTACGTCCCAGCCCCAGCATTTT.

The J gene is TRBJ2-5, the V gene TRBV11-2; 7 positions agree with TRBD2. V lost 0 bases, J lost 2 bases, and 6 bases stayed unmatched. CDR1 SGHAT and CDR2 FQNNGV come from the germline V gene. The CDR3 is made up of 16 amino acids. The CDR3, as DNA: TGTGCCAGCAGCTTAGACGGGCGGGGGAGACAAGAGACCCAGTACTTC. As protein: CASSLDGRGRQETQYF.

This clonotype has ten or more counts. The V gene is TRBV6-1, the J gene TRBJ2-3; TRBD2 might be the D (5 bases). Trimming stripped 4 bases from V and 2 bases from J, with 16 bases between. The CDR3 totals 16 residues. Germline CDR1 is MNHNS and CDR2 is SASEGT. The chain's CDR3 is CASSAAPLASTDTQYF. CDR3 in DNA: TGTGCCAGCAGTGCCGCACCTCTAGCCTCCACAGATACGCAGTATTTT.

This clonotype was detected many times. The V gene is TRBV10-3, the J gene TRBJ2-1, with 10 bases fitting TRBD2. There are 17 residues in the CDR3. Germline lookup yields CDR1 ENHRY and CDR2 SYGVKD. V trimming: 4 bases; J trimming: 2 bases; junction bases outside the gene matches: 8. CDR3 sequence reads: CAISGTLAGATYNEQFF. CDR3 DNA sequence: TGTGCCATCAGTGGTACCCTAGCGGGGGCCACCTACAATGAGCAGTTCTTC.

V gene TRBV6-2 or TRBV6-3 combines with J gene TRBJ1-5; D possibly corresponds to TRBD1 (5 bases). The CDR3 spans 16 residues. From germline, CDR1 is MNHEY and CDR2 SVGEGT. V dropped 2 bases and J dropped 4 bases, with 15 bases sitting between them. CDR3 sequence reads: CASSYLRTQQNQPQHF. The CDR3 DNA sequence: TGTGCCAGCAGTTACCTCCGGACACAGCAAAATCAGCCCCAGCATTTT.

The rearrangement links TRBV20-1 to TRBJ1-1; 9 bases agree with TRBD1. Germline V lookup: CDR1 DFQATT, CDR2 SNEGSKA (reference sequence). The ends lost 5 bases at V and 10 bases at J; junction bases unmatched: 14. The CDR3 loop spans 14 amino acids. The CDR3: CSAGAGTGKRGAFF. CDR3 coding DNA: TGCAGTGCTGGAGCCGGGACAGGGAAACGTGGAGCTTTCTTT.

This clonotype was observed at least ten times. The rearrangement joins TRBV25-1 to TRBJ2-5; no clear D. Trimming pared 2 bases from V and 5 bases from J, leaving 18 bases between. CDR1 MGHDK and CDR2 SYGVNS come from the germline V gene. This CDR3 is 16 amino acids long. CDR3 in DNA: TGTGCCAGCAGTGAAACGAAGCTCGGCGGCTCGGAGACCCAGTACTTC. Its protein is CASSETKLGGSETQYF.

This clonotype was observed at least ten times. The genes are TRBV11-2 and TRBJ1-1, with 7 nucleotides matching TRBD1. V shed 5 bases and J 6 bases; nucleotides not matched to a gene: 12. Germline-derived CDR1 and CDR2 are SGHAT and FQNNGV. This CDR3 region has 15 residues. The CDR3 DNA sequence: TGTGCCAGCAGCCGAGAGACAGGGACGGGGGCTGAAGCTTTCTTT. Residues: CASSRETGTGAEAFF.

This clonotype has just a few counts. J is TRBJ2-3 and V is TRBV4-3; TRBD2 might be the D (6 bases). Trimming removed 3 bases at V and 2 bases at J, with 12 bases between. The CDR3 extends over 15 amino acids. Germline lookup yields CDR1 LGHNA and CDR2 YSLEER. CDR3 coding DNA: TGCGCCAGCAGCCACCTTAGCGGCACCACAGATACGCAGTATTTT. Protein product: CASSHLSGTTDTQYF.

The chain has TRBV7-2 and TRBJ2-1; the match to TRBD2 covers 9 bases. V shed 5 bases and J 2 bases; nucleotides not matched to a gene: 7. Germline V CDR1 and CDR2: SGHTA, FQGNSA. The CDR3 sequence is 16 residues long. DNA for the CDR3: TGTGCCAGCAGCCTTAGCGGGGGAGGAACCTACAATGAGCAGTTCTTC. Its protein product is CASSLSGGGTYNEQFF.

This clonotype was recorded at least ten times. CDR3 sequence: CASSIGRTEAFF. CDR3 nucleotides: TGCGCCAGCAGTATCGGGAGAACTGAAGCTTTCTTT. The gene calls are TRBV5-1 and TRBJ1-1; D gene uncertain. Germline CDR1 is SGHRS and CDR2 is YFSETQ. The CDR3 runs 12 residues. The ends were cut back, 5 bases at V and 5 bases at J, with 10 bases in the middle.

This clonotype was detected a few times. The V call is TRBV4-3, the J call TRBJ2-1; perhaps TRBD1 as D (6 bases). Germline V CDR1 and CDR2: LGHNA, YSLEER. The CDR3 runs 15 residues. Trimming took off 0 bases at V and 1 base at J, with 7 bases between the two ends. In DNA, the CDR3 is TGCGCCAGCAGCCAAGATAGGGGGTCCTACAATGAGCAGTTCTTC. It translates to CASSQDRGSYNEQFF.

The chain is built from TRBV7-2 and TRBJ2-7; 9 positions match TRBD1. V dropped 6 bases and J dropped 4; count of bases not matched to a gene: 4. This CDR3 contains 13 residues. Germline assignment: CDR1 SGHTA and CDR2 FQGNSA. This CDR3 is CASSSQGAYEQYF. The CDR3 nucleotides are TGTGCCAGCAGTTCACAGGGGGCTTACGAGCAGTACTTC.

The gene calls are TRBV7-9 and TRBJ1-5; 10 positions agree with TRBD1. The CDR3 contains 16 residues. Germline V CDR1 and CDR2: SEHNR, FQNEAQ (reference sequence). With V trimmed by 5 bases and J by 2 bases, 6 bases remained unmatched. Here the CDR3 reads CASSQSGTGGNQPQHF. DNA for the CDR3: TGTGCCAGCAGCCAATCCGGGACAGGGGGCAATCAGCCCCAGCATTTT.

This clonotype was picked up a small number of times. V gene TRBV20-1 combines with J gene TRBJ2-6; the D gene is possibly TRBD2 (5 bases). V lost 5 bases to trimming and J lost 1 base, with 9 bases between them. Germline values: CDR1 DFQATT, CDR2 SNEGSKA (reference sequence). This CDR3 has 14 residues. The CDR3 DNA reads as TGCAGTGCTCCCCGACTATCTGGGGCCAACGTCCTGACTTTC. Amino acid sequence: CSAPRLSGANVLTF.